This T cell receptor beta chain was recovered during a study of blood T cells in healthy people across ages. PCR was performed a second time for about 7 to 12 cycles using a sample-barcoded 5' primer and a J-beta primer mix. The authors tagged each cDNA molecule using a template-switch adaptor with 12 random nucleotides. One entry per CDR3 protein results from TCRdb running MiXCR on the 5' RACE reads. Of under 2,000,000 distinct CDR3 sequences in the sample, about 50% were seen once. The CDR3 consists of 17 residues. Trimming took off 0 bases at V and 7 bases at J, with 21 bases between the two ends. Germline CDR1 reads MNHEY; CDR2 reads SMNVEV (reference sequence). Turning to this clonotype: What it binds is not known.

Study-wide points: Estimated diversity, derived from one million T cells, was regarded as an underestimate.

The study recruited healthy Caucasian donors from Russia who were aged roughly 6 to 90. This chain links TRBV27 with TRBJ1-2; no reliable D call. Sequences were obtained from blood. The TCR comes from a woman aged 40-49 years in good health. CDR3 sequence: CASSLSPGGNLLGGYTF. The CDR3 nucleotides are TGTGCCAGCAGTTTATCCCCCGGAGGGAATCTTCTGGGTGGCTACACCTTC.